A selection of T cell receptor beta chains follows, all from one sample in a study of CD8 T cells in ankylosing spondylitis. MiXCR, applied by TCRdb to the 5' RACE reads, yields one record per CDR3 protein. This repertoire shows some 250,000 distinct CDR3 sequences, 8% to 9.5% found once; its top ten account for about 6.8%. The sample comprised blood, either unsorted or a sorted T cell fraction (not recorded which). The receptor set was obtained from a male donor with ankylosing spondylitis or in good health (not recorded which). Both conserved end residues are part of each CDR3. Fields, in order: J gene, D gene, CDR3 length, V gene, clone size, CDR3 DNA, CDR3 protein. The D gene is left open where the match is weak. Size values are once, few and many counts, or a class for expanded clones, and some rows have none.

>TRBJ1-2|NA|15|TRBV7-2|few
TGTGCCAGCAGCTTAGCGCCAGGGCGAACTTATGGCTACACCTTC
CASSLAPGRTYGYTF
>TRBJ2-1|NA|17|TRBV7-9|many
TGTGCCAGCAGCTTAGGCCCTCCTATGGTGGAGAACAATGAGCAGTTCTTC
CASSLGPPMVENNEQFF
>TRBJ1-1|NA|17|TRBV6-1|many
TGTGCCAGCAGTCCTACTGTCCAGCCTGCGGTCGGGATTCAGGCTTTCTTT
CASSPTVQPAVGIQAFF
>TRBJ2-5|NA|12|TRBV5-6|NA
TGTGCCAGCACTAGGGCACGAGAGACCCAGTACTTC
CASTRARETQYF
>TRBJ1-2|TRBD1|14|TRBV2|many
TGTGCCAGCAGTGAAGCTAGGACAGGGGGAGGCTACACCTTC
CASSEARTGGGYTF
>TRBJ2-7|TRBD1|14|TRBV12-3/TRBV12-4|NA
TGTGCCAGCAGTTTATATGGGACAGACTACGAGCAGTACTTC
CASSLYGTDYEQYF
>TRBJ2-7|NA|12|TRBV29-1|many
TGCAGCGTTGGGACAGGGAGGGTCGAGCAGTACTTC
CSVGTGRVEQYF
>TRBJ1-2|NA|15|TRBV27|NA
TGTGCCAGCAGTGGCAGTTCGGGGGATGACTATGGCTACACCTTC
CASSGSSGDDYGYTF
>TRBJ2-1|TRBD1|13|TRBV6-1|many
TGTGCCAGCGGGGGACAGGGGCCCAATGAGCAGTTCTTC
CASGGQGPNEQFF
>TRBJ2-7|NA|16|TRBV4-1|many
TGCGCCAGCAGCCCTCGTCCGACTACAGGGCTATACGAGCAGTACTTC
CASSPRPTTGLYEQYF
>TRBJ1-5|NA|13|TRBV5-8|many
TGTGCCAGCACCCTCCCATCCAATCAGCCCCAGCATTTT
CASTLPSNQPQHF
>TRBJ2-7|TRBD2|15|TRBV4-3|NA
TGCGCCAGCAGCCAAGGTAGGGGAGGGGACTACGAGCAGTACTTC
CASSQGRGGDYEQYF
>TRBJ2-7|NA|13|TRBV5-1|many
TGCGCCAGCAGCTCCGGGCAGGGGATTATTTTGTACTTC
CASSSGQGIILYF
>TRBJ2-3|NA|17|TRBV7-9|few
TGTGCCAGCAGCGGGCTTAAAAACCCGTCGGGCACAGATACGCAGTATTTT
CASSGLKNPSGTDTQYF
>TRBJ1-5|NA|15|TRBV7-2|many
TGTGCCAGCAGCTTACAGGGGTCGGTCAATCAGCCCCAGCATTTT
CASSLQGSVNQPQHF